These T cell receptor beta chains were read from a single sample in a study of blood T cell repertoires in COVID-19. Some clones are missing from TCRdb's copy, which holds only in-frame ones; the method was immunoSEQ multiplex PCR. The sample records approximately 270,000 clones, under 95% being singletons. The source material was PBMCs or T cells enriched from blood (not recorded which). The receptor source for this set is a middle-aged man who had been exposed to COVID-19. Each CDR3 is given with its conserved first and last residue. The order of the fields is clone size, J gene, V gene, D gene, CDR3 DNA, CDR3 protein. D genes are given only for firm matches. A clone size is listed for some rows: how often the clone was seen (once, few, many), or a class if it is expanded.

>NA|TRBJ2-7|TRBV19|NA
TGTGCCAGTAGTAACCGGGGGATCTACGAGCAGTACTTC
CASSNRGIYEQYF
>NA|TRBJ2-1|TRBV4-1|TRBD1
TGCGCCAGCAGCCAGCAGGACAGGGGGCAGTACAATGAGCAGTTCTTC
CASSQQDRGQYNEQFF
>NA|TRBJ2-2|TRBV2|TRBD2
TGTGCCAGCAGTGAGCTAGCGGGAGTACTCACCGGGGAGCTGTTTTTT
CASSELAGVLTGELFF
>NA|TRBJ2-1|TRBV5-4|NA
TGTGCCAGCAGCTTGGCATTGCCTCGGGGTGAGCAGTTCTTC
CASSLALPRGEQFF
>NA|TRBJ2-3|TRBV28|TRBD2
TGTGCCAGCAGTTGGACTAGCGGGAGTATAACAGATACGCAGTATTTT
CASSWTSGSITDTQYF
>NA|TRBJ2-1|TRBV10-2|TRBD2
TGCGCCAGCAGTGAGTTGCTAGCGGGTGCTCGGGAGCAGTTCTTC
CASSELLAGAREQFF
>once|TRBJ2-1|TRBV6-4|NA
TGTGCCAGCAGTGACGGCGGGCCGAATGAGCAGTTCTTC
CASSDGGPNEQFF
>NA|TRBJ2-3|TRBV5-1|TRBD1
TGCGCCAGCTCCCTCGGACAGGCCAAGGGGCAGTATTTT
CASSLGQAKGQYF
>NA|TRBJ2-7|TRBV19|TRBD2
TGTGCCAGTTGCAATAGCACTAGCGGGAGGCATCTACTGCCGGGCGAGCAGTACTTC
CASCNSTSGRHLLPGEQYF
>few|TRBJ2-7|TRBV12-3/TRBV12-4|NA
TGTGCCAGCAGTTTAGCGGGGGCCCTCGAGCAGTACTTC
CASSLAGALEQYF
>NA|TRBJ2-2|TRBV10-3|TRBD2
TGTGCCATCGCTTCTAGCGGGAGAGGTACCGGGGAGCTGTTTTTT
CAIASSGRGTGELFF
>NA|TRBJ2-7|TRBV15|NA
TGTGCCACCAGCAGACAAAAGGACAGTTCCTACGAGCAGTACTTC
CATSRQKDSSYEQYF
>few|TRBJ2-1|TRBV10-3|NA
TGTGCCATCAGCGGGGGGCAGTACAATGAGCAGTTCTTC
CAISGGQYNEQFF
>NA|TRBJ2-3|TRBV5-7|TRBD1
TGTGCCAGCAGCGGCCGGGACAGGGGCAGTTCAGATACGCAGTATTTT
CASSGRDRGSSDTQYF
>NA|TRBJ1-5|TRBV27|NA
TGTGCCAGCAGGTTGGCAGGTAATCAGCCCCAGCATTTT
CASRLAGNQPQHF
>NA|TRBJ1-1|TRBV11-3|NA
TGTGCCACACAGACAGGCACTGAAGCTTTCTTT
CATQTGTEAFF
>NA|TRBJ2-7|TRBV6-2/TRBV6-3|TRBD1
TGTGCCAGCAGTGGGATCACAGGGGGCAAAAACGAGCAGTACTTC
CASSGITGGKNEQYF
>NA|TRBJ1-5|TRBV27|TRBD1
TGTGCCAGCCGACCCGGACAGGGGATACATCAGCCCCAGCATTTT
CASRPGQGIHQPQHF
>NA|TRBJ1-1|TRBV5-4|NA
TGTGCCAGCAGCTTGGGTACGGGGGGCGTAGGTACTGAAGCTTTCTTT
CASSLGTGGVGTEAFF
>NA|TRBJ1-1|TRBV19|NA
TGTGCCAGTAGTATTTGGTCCCCAGGGATGGATACTGAAGCTTTCTTT
CASSIWSPGMDTEAFF
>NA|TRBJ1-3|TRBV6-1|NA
TGTGCCAGCAGTGATTATCTGAGCTCTGGAAACACCATATATTTT
CASSDYLSSGNTIYF
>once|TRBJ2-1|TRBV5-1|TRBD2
TGCGCCAGCAGCTTCGGTGGGACGTCCGGGACTAGCGACAATGAGCAGTTCTTC
CASSFGGTSGTSDNEQFF
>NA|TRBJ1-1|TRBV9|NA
TGTGCCAGCAGCGCCGAGGACAGTATGAACACTGAAGCTTTCTTT
CASSAEDSMNTEAFF
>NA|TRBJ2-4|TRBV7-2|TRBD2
TGTGCCAGCAGCCCATCGGGACTAGTCGGCATTCAGTACTTC
CASSPSGLVGIQYF
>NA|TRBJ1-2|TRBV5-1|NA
TGCGCCAGCAGCTTGGGGGGCCAAGCTATTAACTATGGCTACACCTTC
CASSLGGQAINYGYTF
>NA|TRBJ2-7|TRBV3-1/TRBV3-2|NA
TGTGCCAGCAGCCAAGCGGCGGTGGCTTACGAGCAGTACTTC
CASSQAAVAYEQYF
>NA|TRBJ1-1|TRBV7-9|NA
TGTGCCAGCAGCCCGGGGGGCATGAACACTGAAGCTTTCTTT
CASSPGGMNTEAFF
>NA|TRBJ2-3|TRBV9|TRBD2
TGTGCCAGCAGCGTAGGTCTAGCGGGAGGGAGTCCCACAGATACGCAGTATTTT
CASSVGLAGGSPTDTQYF
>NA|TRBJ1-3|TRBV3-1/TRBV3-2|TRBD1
TGTGCCAGCAGCCAAGGACAGGGGGGTTGGGGAAACACCATATATTTT
CASSQGQGGWGNTIYF
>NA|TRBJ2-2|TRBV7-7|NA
TGTGCCAGCAGCTCCGTAGCGGCACCCACCGGGGAGCTGTTTTTT
CASSSVAAPTGELFF
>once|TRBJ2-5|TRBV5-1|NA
TGCGCCAGCAGCCCCACGGAGGGGGCGGAGACCCAGTACTTC
CASSPTEGAETQYF
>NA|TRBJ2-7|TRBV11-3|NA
TGTGCCAGCAGCTTAATGAAGCTTTCCTACGAGCAGTACTTC
CASSLMKLSYEQYF
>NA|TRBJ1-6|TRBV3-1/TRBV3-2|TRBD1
TGTGCCAGCAGCCAAGATCGGGGGACAGGGAGGATAGGCCTCCACTTT
CASSQDRGTGRIGLHF
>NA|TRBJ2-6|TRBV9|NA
TGTGCCAGCAGCGTACAGGCCTCTGGGGCCAACGTCCTGACTTTC
CASSVQASGANVLTF
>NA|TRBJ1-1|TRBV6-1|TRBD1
TGTGCCAGCAGTGAAGCTACAGGGGTTAGCACTGAAGCTTTCTTT
CASSEATGVSTEAFF
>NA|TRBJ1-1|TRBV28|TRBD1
TGTGCCAGCAGTCCTACCAAGGGGACAGGTGAGGCTTTCTTT
CASSPTKGTGEAFF
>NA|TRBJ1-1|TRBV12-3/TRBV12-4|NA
TGTGCCAGCAGTTTACGGGGCACTGAAGCTTTCTTT
CASSLRGTEAFF
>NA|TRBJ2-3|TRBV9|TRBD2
TGTGCCAGCAGCCCCGGGGCGGGAGAGGTAGATACGCAGTATTTT
CASSPGAGEVDTQYF
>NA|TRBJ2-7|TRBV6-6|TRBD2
TGTGCCAGCACGCGGGAGTACCCCTACGAGCAGTACTTC
CASTREYPYEQYF